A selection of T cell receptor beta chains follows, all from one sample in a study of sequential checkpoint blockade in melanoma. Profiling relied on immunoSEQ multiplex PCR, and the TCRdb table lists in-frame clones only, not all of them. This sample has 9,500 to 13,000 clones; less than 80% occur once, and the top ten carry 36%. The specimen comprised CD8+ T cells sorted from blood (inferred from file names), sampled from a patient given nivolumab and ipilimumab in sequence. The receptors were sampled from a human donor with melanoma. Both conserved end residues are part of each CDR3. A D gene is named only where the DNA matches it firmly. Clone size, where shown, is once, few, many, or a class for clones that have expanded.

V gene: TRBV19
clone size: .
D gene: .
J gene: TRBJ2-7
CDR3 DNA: TGTGCCAGTAGTATAAGTCGGGGTCGCGGGTACGAGCAGTACTTC
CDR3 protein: CASSISRGRGYEQYF

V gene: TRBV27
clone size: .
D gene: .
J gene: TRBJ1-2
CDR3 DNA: TGTGCCAGTCAACCGGGAGGTCTGAACTATGGCTACACCTTC
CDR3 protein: CASQPGGLNYGYTF

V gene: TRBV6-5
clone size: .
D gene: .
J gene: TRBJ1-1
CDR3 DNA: TGTGCCAGCAGTTACGGAAGCGAACACACTGAAGCTTTCTTT
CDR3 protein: CASSYGSEHTEAFF

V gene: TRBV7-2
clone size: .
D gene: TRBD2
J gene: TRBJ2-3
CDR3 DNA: TGTGCCAGCAGCCCGAGAGGGACTAGCGTTTGGGATACGCAGTATTTT
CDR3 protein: CASSPRGTSVWDTQYF

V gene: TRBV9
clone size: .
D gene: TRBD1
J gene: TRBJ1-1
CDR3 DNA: TGTGCCAGCAGCGTAGGGCAGGGGGGCACTGAAGCTTTCTTT
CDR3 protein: CASSVGQGGTEAFF

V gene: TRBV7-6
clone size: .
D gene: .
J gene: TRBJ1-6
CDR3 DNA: TGTGCCAGCAGCTCGGGAGGTTATAATTCACCCCTCCACTTT
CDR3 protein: CASSSGGYNSPLHF

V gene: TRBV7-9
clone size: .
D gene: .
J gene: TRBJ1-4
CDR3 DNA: TGTGCCAGCAGCTCCCGCACCGGAGGTGAAAAACTGTTTTTT
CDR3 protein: CASSSRTGGEKLFF

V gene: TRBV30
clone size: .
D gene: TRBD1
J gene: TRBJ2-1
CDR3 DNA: TGTGCCTGGAGTTGGGAACAGGGGGCGCGATGGGAGCAGTTCTTC
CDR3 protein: CAWSWEQGARWEQFF

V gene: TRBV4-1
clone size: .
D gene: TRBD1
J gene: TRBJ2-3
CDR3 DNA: TGCGCCAGCAGCCAGAAATATGGACAGGGCACAGATACGCAGTATTTT
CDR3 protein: CASSQKYGQGTDTQYF

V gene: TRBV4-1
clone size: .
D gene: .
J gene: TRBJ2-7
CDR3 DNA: TGCGCCAGCAGCTCGGACAGATACTACGAGCAGTACTTC
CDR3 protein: CASSSDRYYEQYF

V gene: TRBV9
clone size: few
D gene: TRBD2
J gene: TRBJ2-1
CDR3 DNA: TGTGCCAGCAGCCATTCTAGCGGGAGCTCCTACAATGAGCAGTTCTTC
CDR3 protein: CASSHSSGSSYNEQFF

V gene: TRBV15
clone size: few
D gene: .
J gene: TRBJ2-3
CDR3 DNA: TGTGCCACCAGCAGAGTGGGGGCCGCCACAGATACGCAGTATTTT
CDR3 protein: CATSRVGAATDTQYF

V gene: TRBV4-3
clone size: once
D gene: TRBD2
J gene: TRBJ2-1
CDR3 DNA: TGCGCCAGCAGCCAAGATGGACTAGCCCGCAATGAGCAGTTCTTC
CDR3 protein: CASSQDGLARNEQFF

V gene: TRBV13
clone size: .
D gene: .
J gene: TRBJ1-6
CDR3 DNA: TGTGCCAGCAGCCGGTCGAAGTCACCAAATTCACCCCTCCACTTT
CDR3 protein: CASSRSKSPNSPLHF

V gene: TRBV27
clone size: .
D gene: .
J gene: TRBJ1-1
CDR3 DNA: TGTGCCAGCAGTCCGGGCAACTTACCGACAGTCTCGAACACTGAAGCTTTCTTT
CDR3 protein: CASSPGNLPTVSNTEAFF

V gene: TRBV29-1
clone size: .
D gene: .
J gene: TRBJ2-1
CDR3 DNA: TGCAGCGTTGAGCGGAATGAGCAGTTCTTC
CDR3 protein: CSVERNEQFF

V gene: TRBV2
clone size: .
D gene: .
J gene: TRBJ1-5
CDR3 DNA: TGTGCCAGCAGTGGAGGTGGGGGCGGCAATCAGCCCCAGCATTTT
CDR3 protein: CASSGGGGGNQPQHF

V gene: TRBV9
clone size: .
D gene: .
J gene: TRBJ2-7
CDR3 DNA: TGTGCCAGCAGCCCTGGGGGGTCCTACGAGCAGTACTTC
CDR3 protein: CASSPGGSYEQYF

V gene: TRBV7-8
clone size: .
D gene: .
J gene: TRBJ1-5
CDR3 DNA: TGTGCCAGCAGCCTAGCCGGGTCCAGCAATCAGCCCCAGCATTTT
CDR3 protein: CASSLAGSSNQPQHF

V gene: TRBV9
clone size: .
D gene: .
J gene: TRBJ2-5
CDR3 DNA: TGTGCCAGCAGCGCCGGCCAAGAGACCCAGTACTTC
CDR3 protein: CASSAGQETQYF